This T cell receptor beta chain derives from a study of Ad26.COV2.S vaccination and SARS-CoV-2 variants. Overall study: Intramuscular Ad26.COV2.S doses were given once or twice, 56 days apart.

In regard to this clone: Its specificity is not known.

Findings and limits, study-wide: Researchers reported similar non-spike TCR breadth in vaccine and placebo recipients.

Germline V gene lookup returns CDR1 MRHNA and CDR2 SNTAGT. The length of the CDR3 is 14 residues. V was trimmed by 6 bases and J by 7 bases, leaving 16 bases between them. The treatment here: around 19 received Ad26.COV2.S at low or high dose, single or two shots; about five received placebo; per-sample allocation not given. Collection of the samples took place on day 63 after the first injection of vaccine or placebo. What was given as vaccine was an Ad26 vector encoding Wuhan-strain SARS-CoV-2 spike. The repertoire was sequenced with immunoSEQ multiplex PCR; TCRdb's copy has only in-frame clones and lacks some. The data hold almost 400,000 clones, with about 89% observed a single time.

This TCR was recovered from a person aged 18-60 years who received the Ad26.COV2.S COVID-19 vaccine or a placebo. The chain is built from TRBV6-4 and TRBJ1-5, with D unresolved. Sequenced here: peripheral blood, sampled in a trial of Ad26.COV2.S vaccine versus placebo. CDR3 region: CASRNEPGYQPQHF. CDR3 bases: TGTGCCAGCAGGAACGAGCCGGGGTACCAGCCCCAGCATTTT.